The 3 T cell receptor beta chains presented below share a single source sample, sequenced in a study of T cell responses to AZD1222 COVID-19 vaccine. The table came from immunoSEQ multiplex PCR; TCRdb's copy has only in-frame clones and leaves some out. This sample yields 58,000 or so clones, of which about 88% are seen a single time; roughly 7.2% belongs to the top ten. The sample consisted of peripheral blood, taken 28 days after the second AZD1222 dose. The receptors derive from an adult who received the AZD1222 COVID-19 vaccine.

The chain carries TRBV6-5 and TRBJ1-1; 9 bases map to TRBD1. This CDR3 spans 14 amino acids. Trimming at V came to 6 bases and at J to 1 base, leaving 3 bases not matched to a gene. Germline loops: CDR1 MNHEY, CDR2 SVGAGI. CDR3 bases: TGTGCCAGCAGAATGACAGGGGGGAACACTGAAGCTTTCTTT. Its translation is CASRMTGGNTEAFF.

The chain joins TRBV25-1 to TRBJ2-3, with 14 positions matching TRBD2. The CDR3 is 14 residues long. Germline V gene lookup returns CDR1 MGHDK and CDR2 SYGVNS. J lost 11 bases, V lost 5 bases, and 6 bases had no gene match. In DNA form, the CDR3 reads TGTGCCAGCAGTTCGACTAGCGGGAGGGAGGGGCAGTATTTT. Amino acids: CASSSTSGREGQYF.

This clone was seen once. This chain links TRBV5-1 with TRBJ2-7; D call uncertain. CDR1 is SGHRS, CDR2 YFSETQ, per germline. The CDR3 covers 13 residues. The ends were cut back, 0 bases at V and 0 bases at J, with 4 bases in the middle. CDR3 coding DNA: TGCGCCAGCAGCTTGGGGCACTCCTACGAGCAGTACTTC. This codes for CASSLGHSYEQYF.